The text below deals with one T cell receptor beta chain. Its recognized antigen is unknown. Base qualities are not at hand, and no much larger clone is one base apart. The data originate from a study of blood T cell repertoires in COVID-19 (TCRdb year 2020). Study-level background: The collaborator samples originated in the United States, Italy and Spain and spanned the acute and convalescent phases of COVID-19. Sample metadata almost always included a de-identified subject ID, COVID-19 status, age in years and sex. The prospective study material was composed of cDNA or gDNA derived from T cells, B-cell-depleted T cells, or PBMCs. Samples came from the ongoing ImmuneRACE study (first 160 participants) plus 1,254 subjects from 6 global collaborators. Where available, HLA class I and class II types were obtained from metadata supplied by the sample provider rather than from assay-based typing. The dataset comprised deeply sampled blood TCRbeta repertoires from subjects exposed to, actively infected with, or recovered from COVID-19. The repertoires were released in a freely available public database meant as a resource for research on the immune response to SARS-CoV-2. Overall results and qualifications from the work: How much clinical and demographic metadata was included differed by source and by participant, and the metadata was provided uncurated.

The immunoSEQ Assay, a bias-controlled multiplex PCR, was used to amplify TCRbeta CDR3 regions from genomic DNA. From the authors' description of their analysis: Within the assay, amplification of reference gene primers was used to estimate how many nucleated cells each sample contained. To quantify the absolute abundance of each unique TCRbeta CDR3 rearrangement, sequence reads were collapsed and filtered. For each sample, productive Simpson clonality was calculated by taking the square root of Simpson's diversity index across productive rearrangements. TCRdb re-hosts the immuneACCESS table, in-frame sequences only. Its copies lack some clones; in the studies checked, an unresolved V gene accounts for under half of them, and the cause for the rest is not known. V, J and clone size are those of that table, while D and trimming were read from the DNA. The sample table contains some 240,000 clones; only one count was recorded for approximately 90% of them. The top ten hold about 0.8% of the sample.

Including cysteine and phenylalanine, the CDR3 has 18 amino acids. CDR3 DNA only is kept here, 54 bases in frame from base 1. From V the trimming removes 7 bases and from J it removes 5 bases, while the gene matches leave 20 bases of the junction unaccounted for. The germline V gene gives CDR1 as SNHLY and CDR2 as FYNNEI. In Seattle, one collaborating source enrolled patients while the infection was active and tracked those patients longitudinally over the course of disease. Each collaborating institution followed its own protocols to collect whole blood in K2EDTA tubes. For TCRbeta analysis, collaborator samples were shipped as frozen whole blood, as isolated PBMCs, or as DNA extracted from either sample type.

This TCR was sampled from a man in his sixties with COVID-19, enrolled during active disease. This receptor chain uses TRBV2 and TRBJ2-4; 7 bases in the junction line up with TRBD1. The sample comprised peripheral blood. In nucleotides, the sequence is TGTGCCAGCAAATCCGGGACAGCTACCCCCCGGGCCCAAAACATTCAGTACTTC. Translated, it reads CASKSGTATPRAQNIQYF. The full variable domain, completed from the reference TRBV2 and TRBJ2-4 proteins outside the CDR3, reads EPEVTQTPSHQVTQMGQEVILRCVPISNHLYFYWYRQILGQKVEFLVSFYNNEISEKSEIFDDQFSVERPDGSNFTLKIRSTKLEDSAMYFCASKSGTATPRAQNIQYFGAGTRLSVL.